This entry describes one T cell receptor (beta chain). Antigen: not known. The data are from a study of blood T cells in healthy people across ages. This CDR3 spans 17 amino acids. With 3 bases clipped from V and 6 bases from J, the junction kept 13 bases outside the gene matches. Germline lookup yields CDR1 MNHEY and CDR2 SMNVEV (reference sequence). Sample-barcoded 5' priming and a J-beta primer mix drove a second PCR of 7 to 11 cycles. Each cDNA molecule received a tag from a template-switch adaptor that had 12 random nucleotides. TCRdb ran MiXCR on the 5' RACE reads and lists one entry per CDR3 protein. The data show over 300,000 distinct CDR3 sequences, more than 45% seen once. The study, taken as a whole, reports: When set beside aged donors, long-lived donors presented more naive CD4+ cells and higher diversity. Conclusively comparing naive with antigen-experienced cells was impossible with unsorted PBMCs.

The sample was blood. The receptor was derived from a man in his 60s in good health. The rearrangement joins TRBV27 to TRBJ2-1, with 8 positions matching TRBD2. The CDR3 DNA reads TGTGCCAGCAGTTTTATCGGGGGCAGTCGGGGGGGCAATGAGCAGTTCTTC. Residues: CASSFIGGSRGGNEQFF.